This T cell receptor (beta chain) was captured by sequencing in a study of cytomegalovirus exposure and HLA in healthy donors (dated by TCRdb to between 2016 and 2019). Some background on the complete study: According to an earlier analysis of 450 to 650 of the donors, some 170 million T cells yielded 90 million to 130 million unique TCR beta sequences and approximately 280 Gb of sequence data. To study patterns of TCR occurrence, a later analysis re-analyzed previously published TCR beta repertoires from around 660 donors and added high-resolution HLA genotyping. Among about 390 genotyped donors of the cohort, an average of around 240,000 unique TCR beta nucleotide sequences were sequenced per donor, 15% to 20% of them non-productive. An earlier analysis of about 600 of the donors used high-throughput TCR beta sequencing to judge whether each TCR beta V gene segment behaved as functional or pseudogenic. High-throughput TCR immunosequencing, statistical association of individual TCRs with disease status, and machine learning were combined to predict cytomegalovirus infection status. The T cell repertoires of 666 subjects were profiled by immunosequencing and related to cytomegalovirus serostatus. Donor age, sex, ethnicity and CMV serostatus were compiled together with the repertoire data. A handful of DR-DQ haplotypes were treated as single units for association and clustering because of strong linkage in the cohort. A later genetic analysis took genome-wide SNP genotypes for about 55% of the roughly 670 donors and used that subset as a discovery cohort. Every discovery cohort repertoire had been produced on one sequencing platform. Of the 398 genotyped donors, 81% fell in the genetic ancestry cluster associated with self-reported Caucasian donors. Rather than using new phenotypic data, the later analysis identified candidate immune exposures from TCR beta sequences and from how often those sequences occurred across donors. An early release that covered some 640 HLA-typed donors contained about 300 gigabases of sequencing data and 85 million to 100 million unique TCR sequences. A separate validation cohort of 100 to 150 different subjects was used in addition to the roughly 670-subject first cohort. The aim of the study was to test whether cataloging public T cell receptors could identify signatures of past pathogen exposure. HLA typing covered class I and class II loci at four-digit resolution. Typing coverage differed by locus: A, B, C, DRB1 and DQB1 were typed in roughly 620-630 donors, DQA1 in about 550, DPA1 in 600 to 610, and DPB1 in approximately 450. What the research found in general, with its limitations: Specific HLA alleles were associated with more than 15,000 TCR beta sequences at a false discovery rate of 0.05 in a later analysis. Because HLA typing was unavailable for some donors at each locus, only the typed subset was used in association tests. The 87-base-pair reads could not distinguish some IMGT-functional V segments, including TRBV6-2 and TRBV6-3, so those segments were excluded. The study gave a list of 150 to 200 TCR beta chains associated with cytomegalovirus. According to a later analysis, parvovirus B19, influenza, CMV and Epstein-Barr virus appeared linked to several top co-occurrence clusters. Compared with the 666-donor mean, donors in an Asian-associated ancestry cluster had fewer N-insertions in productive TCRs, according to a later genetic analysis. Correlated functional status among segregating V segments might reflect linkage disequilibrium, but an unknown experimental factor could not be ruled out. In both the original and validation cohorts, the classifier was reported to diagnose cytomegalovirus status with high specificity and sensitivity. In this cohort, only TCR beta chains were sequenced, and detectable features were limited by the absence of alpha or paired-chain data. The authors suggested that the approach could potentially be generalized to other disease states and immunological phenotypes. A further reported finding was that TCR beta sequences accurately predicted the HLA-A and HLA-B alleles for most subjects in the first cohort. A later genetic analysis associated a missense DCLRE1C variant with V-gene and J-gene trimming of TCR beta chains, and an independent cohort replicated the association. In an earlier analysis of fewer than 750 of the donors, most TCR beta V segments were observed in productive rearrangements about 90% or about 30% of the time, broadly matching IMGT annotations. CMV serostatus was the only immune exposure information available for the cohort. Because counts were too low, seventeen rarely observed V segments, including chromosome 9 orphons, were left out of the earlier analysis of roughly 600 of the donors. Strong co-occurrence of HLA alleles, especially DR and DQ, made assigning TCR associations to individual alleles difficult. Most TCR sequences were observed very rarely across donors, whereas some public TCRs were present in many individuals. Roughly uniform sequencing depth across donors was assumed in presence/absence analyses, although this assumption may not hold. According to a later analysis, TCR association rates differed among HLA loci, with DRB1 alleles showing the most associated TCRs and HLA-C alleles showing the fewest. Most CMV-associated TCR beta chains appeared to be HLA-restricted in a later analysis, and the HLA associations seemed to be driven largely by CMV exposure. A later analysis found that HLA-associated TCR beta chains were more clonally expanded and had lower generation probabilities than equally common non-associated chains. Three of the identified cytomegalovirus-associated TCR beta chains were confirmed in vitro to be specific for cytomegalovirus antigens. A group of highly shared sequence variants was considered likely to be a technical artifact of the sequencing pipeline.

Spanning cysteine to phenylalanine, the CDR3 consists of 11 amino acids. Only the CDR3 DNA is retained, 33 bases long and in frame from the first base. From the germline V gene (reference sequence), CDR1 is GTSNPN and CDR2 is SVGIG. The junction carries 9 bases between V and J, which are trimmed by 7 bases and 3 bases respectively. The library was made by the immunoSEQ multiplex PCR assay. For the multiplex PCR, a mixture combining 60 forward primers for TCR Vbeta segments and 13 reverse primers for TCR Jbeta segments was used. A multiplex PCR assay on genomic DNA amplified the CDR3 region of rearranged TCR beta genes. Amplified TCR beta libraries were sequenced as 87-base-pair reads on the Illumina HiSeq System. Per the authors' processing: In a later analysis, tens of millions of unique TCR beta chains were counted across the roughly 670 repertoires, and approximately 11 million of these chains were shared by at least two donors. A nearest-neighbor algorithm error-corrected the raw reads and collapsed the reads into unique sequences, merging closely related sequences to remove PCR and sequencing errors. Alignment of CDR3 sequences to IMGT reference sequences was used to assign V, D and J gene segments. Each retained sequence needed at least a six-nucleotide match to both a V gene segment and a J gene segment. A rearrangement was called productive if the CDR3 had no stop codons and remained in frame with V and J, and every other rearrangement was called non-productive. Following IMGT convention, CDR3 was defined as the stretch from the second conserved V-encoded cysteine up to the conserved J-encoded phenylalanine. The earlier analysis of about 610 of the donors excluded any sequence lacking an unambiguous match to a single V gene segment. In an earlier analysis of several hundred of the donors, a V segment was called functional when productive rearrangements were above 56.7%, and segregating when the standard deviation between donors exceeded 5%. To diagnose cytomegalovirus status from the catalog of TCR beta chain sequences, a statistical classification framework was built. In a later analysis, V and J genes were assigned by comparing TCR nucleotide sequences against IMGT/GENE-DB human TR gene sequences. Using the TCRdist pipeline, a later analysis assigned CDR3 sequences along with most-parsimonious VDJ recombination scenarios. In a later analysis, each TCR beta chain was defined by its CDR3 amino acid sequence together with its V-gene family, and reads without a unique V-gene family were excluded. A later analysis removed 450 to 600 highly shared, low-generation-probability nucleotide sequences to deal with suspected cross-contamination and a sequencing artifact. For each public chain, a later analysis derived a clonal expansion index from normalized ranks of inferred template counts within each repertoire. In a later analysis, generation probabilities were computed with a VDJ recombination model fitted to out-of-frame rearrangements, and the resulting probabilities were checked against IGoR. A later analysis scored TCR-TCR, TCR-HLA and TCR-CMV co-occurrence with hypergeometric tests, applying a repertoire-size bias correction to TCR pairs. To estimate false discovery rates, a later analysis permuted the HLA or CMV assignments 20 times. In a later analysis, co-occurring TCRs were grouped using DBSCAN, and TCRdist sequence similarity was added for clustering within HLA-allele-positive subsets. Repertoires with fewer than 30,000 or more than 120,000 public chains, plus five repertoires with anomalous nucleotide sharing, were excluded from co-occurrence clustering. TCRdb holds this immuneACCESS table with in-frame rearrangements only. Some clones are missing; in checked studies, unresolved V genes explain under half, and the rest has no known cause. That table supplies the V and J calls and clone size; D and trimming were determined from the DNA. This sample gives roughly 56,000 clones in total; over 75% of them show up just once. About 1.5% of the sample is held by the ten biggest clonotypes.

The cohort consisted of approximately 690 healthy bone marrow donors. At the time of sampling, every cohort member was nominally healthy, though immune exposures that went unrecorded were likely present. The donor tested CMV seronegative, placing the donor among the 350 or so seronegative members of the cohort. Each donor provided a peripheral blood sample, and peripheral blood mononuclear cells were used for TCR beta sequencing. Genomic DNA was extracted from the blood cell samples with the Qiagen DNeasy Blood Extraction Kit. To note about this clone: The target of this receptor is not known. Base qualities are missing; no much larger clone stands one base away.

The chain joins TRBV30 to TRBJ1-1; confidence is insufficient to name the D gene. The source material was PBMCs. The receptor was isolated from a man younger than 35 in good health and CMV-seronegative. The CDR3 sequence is CASSRDTEAFF. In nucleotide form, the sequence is TGTGCCTCCTCTCGCGACACTGAAGCTTTCTTT.